The clone carrying this TCR beta chain was detected ten times or more. Its antigen remains unidentified. Since all of the isolated RNA was reverse transcribed, expressed TCRB transcripts were what got sequenced. The protocol was immunoSEQ multiplex PCR, while the TCRdb copy is restricted to in-frame clones and leaves out a portion. The table has some 350,000 clones, over 8.5% seen once. This entry is derived from a study of beta chain features in type 1 diabetes. Study-wide results and caveats: Significant though moderate, a shortening of TCRB CDR3s appeared in all four CD4+ subsets of Type 1 diabetes patients.

This CDR3 has 16 amino acids. The V and J ends lost 4 bases and 3 bases, in that order; junction bases with no gene match: 8. CDR1 is SEHNR, CDR2 FQNEAQ, per germline (reference sequence). Sequencing was performed on central memory CD4+ T cells from blood. The receptor's source is a man aged 25-45 years with type 1 diabetes. J is TRBJ1-2 and V is TRBV7-9; 10 bases agree with TRBD1. The CDR3 reads CASSSRDRGSHYGYTF. In DNA, the CDR3 is TGTGCCAGCAGCTCCCGGGACAGGGGTTCTCACTATGGCTACACCTTC.